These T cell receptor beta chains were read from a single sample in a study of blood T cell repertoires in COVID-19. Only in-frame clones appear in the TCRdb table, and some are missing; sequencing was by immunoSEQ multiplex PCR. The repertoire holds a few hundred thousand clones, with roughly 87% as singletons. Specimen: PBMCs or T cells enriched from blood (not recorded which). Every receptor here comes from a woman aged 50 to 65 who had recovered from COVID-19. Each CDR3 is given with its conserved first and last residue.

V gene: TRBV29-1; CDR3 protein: CSVVRGGDEQYF
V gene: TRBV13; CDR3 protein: CASSHRGQPQHF
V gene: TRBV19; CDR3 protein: CASSIVRAFNYGYTF
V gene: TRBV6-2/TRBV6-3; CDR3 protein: CASSYGGTGVGYTF
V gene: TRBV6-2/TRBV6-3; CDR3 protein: CASSYRQTNYGYTF
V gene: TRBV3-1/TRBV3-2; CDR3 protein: CASSQEAPQVAFF
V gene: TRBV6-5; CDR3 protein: CASSYVGRGKTEAFF
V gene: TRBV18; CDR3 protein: CASSPLSTEAFF
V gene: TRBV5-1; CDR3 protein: CASSNPGQGDIPNTGELFF
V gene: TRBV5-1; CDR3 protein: CASSLGFPDRGDTIYF
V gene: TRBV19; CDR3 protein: CASSIAGRMNTEAFF
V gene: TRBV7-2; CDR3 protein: CASSPTGGGTEAFF
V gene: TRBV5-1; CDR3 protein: CASSLEGWASNSPLHF
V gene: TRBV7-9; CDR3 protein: CASSLGSSDRGNGEAFF
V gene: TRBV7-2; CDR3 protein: CASSLVRQEVAKNIQYF
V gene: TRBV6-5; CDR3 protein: CASSYSTGLMNTEAFF
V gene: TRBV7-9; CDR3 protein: CASSSPGGGSNTEAFF
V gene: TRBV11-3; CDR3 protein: CASSRPGQGNSPLHF
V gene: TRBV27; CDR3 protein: CASSLGTGASEAFF
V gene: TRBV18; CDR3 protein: CASSPPVKRTEAFF
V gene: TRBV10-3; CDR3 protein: CAISEPQGTQYF
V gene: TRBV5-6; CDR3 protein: CASRKGDRETDTQYF
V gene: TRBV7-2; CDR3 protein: CASSPPGTSGYNEQFF
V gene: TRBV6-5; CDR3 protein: CASRKGEGGQPQHF
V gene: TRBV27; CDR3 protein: CASSLGQNQETQYF
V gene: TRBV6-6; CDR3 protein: CASSYTPDSFNGYTF
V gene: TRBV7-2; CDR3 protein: CASSLVDSLNF
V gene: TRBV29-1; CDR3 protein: CSVGGQGYTEAFF
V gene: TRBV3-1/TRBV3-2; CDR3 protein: CASSRGQGANYKNIQYF
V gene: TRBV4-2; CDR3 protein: CASSATANYGYTF
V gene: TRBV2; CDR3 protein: CATLAGATRTGELFF
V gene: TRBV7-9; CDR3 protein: CASSPPIGQGAGGYTF
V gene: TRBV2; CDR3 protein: CASNLAGGRYEQYF
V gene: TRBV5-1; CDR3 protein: CASSLTTLAGVGEQFF
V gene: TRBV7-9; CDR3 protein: CASSSNRLVLQETQYF
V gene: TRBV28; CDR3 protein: CASSLWAGGRNTEAFF
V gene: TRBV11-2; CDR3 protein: CASSLDRYNQPQHF
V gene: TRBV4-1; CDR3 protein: CASSQPTQTSGLYNEQFF
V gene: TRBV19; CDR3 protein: CASSIMEEWPNQPQHF
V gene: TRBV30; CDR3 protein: CAWTHRDRAEKLFF
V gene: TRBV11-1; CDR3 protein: CASSLTLGQGYNEQFF
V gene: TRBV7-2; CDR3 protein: CASSSTNTGQGYGYTF
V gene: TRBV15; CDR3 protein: CANGPSGSSYEQYF
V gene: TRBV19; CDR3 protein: CASSGLAGGQQYF
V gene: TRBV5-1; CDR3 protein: CASSLVGRLLRGNTEAFF
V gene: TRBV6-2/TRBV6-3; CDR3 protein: CASSKWTGERTEAFF
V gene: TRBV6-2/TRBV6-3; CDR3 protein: CASSFANEAFF
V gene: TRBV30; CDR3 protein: CAWSVRRVNQPQHF
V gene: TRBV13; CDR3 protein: CASSHRGRTGELFF
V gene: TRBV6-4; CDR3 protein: CASSLAGGFINEQFF
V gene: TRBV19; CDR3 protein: CASSIQSRGTGSYEQYF
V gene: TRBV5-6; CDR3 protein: CASSLFPEDRKETQYF
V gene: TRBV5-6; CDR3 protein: CASSFATYPYEQYF
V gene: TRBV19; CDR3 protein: CASRRDRDLSEQYF
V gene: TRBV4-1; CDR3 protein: CASRGGSSQRGYTF
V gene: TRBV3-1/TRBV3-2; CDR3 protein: CASSQVPGADYGYTF
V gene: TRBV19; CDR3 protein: CASSNSGTGLANSPLHF
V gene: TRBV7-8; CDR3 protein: CASSLGQLNYGYTF
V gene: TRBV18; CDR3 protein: CASSPSSDPRGLFF
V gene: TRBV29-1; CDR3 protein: CSALTGEDGYTF